The 7 T cell receptor beta chains presented below share a single source sample, sequenced in a study of T cells after posttransplantation cyclophosphamide. TCRdb's table, derived via immunoSEQ multiplex PCR, lists solely in-frame clones and lacks some. In total the sample includes 32,000 or so clones, none of them seen once. Material for sequencing was PBMCs. Every receptor here comes from a woman aged 55 to 70 in good health, CMV-negative, and a related stem cell transplant donor.

This clone has at least ten counts. The chain combines TRBV7-2 with TRBJ2-2; 7 bases align to TRBD1. Unmatched junction bases numbered 8, after V lost 2 bases and J lost 5 bases. CDR1 is SGHTA and CDR2 is FQGNSA in the germline V gene. This CDR3 has 16 amino acids. CDR3 nucleotide sequence: TGTGCCAGCAGCTTACGAGGGGGCCTGGGTACCGGGGAGCTGTTTTTT. This codes for CASSLRGGLGTGELFF.

The chain combines TRBV7-3 with TRBJ2-7; D might be TRBD2 (6 bases). V dropped 4 bases and J dropped 4 bases, with 14 bases sitting between them. The CDR3 contains 14 residues. Germline CDR1 reads SGHTA; CDR2 reads FQGTGA. CDR3 DNA sequence: TGTGCCAGCAGCTCCAGCGCGGGGCCTTACGAGCAGTACTTC. As protein: CASSSSAGPYEQYF. The full variable domain, in which reference TRBV7-3 and TRBJ2-7 provide the parts outside the CDR3, is GAGVSQTPSNKVTEKGKYVELRCDPISGHTALYWYRQSLGQGPEFLIYFQGTGAADDSGLPNDRFFAVRPEGSVSTLKIQRTERGDSAVYLCASSSSAGPYEQYFGPGTRLTVT.

This clone has a count of ten or more. This chain links TRBV9 with TRBJ2-1, with 9 positions matching TRBD2. CDR1 is SGDLS and CDR2 is YYNGEE in the germline V gene. CDR3 length: 15 amino acids. J lost 4 bases, V lost 3 bases, and 5 bases had no gene match. The CDR3 sequence is CASSAGLAQYNEQFF. CDR3 nucleotides: TGTGCCAGCAGCGCTGGACTAGCGCAATACAATGAGCAGTTCTTC.

In this sample, this clone turned up many times. This sequence joins TRBV2 and TRBJ2-7, with unresolved D. Trimming took 8 bases from V and 0 from J, leaving 8 bases between them. Germline V CDR1 and CDR2: SNHLY, FYNNEI. This CDR3 is 12 amino acids long. The CDR3 is CASGTDSYEQYF. The DNA of the CDR3 is TGTGCCAGCGGCACAGACTCCTACGAGCAGTACTTC.

This clone has ten or more counts. V gene TRBV2 combines with J gene TRBJ2-7; D may be TRBD2 (5 bases). CDR1 is SNHLY, CDR2 FYNNEI, per germline. The CDR3 length is 14 residues. V was clipped by 6 bases and J by 5 bases, with 17 bases between them. CDR3 residues: CASSIGLITDEQYF. The DNA for the CDR3 is TGTGCCAGCAGCATAGGACTGATAACGGACGAGCAGTACTTC.

The chain couples TRBV28 to TRBJ1-5; TRBD1 might be the D (6 bases). The length of the CDR3 is 15 residues. Germline CDR1 MDHEN, CDR2 SYDVKM. V lost 5 bases and J 4 bases, leaving 15 bases between the germline ends. For the CDR3, the DNA is TGTGCCAGCAGTCCGCGCGACAGGTCTAATCAGCCCCAGCATTTT. Its protein product is CASSPRDRSNQPQHF.

The chain employs TRBV29-1 and TRBJ1-5, with TRBD1 identical over 9 bases. The V gene's germline CDR1 is SQVTM and CDR2 ANQGSEA. After removal of 6 bases from V and 5 bases from J, the junction contained 5 bases not matched to a gene. This CDR3 has 13 residues. The CDR3 loop is CSVGQGGDQPQHF. The CDR3 bases are TGCAGCGTGGGACAGGGCGGGGATCAGCCCCAGCATTTT.